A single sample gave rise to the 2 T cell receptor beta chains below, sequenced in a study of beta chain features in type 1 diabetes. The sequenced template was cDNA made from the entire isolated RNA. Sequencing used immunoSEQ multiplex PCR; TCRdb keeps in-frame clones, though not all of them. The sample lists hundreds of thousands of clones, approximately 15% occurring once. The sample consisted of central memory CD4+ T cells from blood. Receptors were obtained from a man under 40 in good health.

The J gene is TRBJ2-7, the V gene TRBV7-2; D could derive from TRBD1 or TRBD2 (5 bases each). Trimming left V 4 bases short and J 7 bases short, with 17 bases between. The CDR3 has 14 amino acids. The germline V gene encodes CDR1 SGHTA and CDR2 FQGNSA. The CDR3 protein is CASSSGTQSGEQYF. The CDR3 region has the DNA TGTGCCAGCAGCTCCGGGACGCAAAGTGGGGAGCAGTACTTC.

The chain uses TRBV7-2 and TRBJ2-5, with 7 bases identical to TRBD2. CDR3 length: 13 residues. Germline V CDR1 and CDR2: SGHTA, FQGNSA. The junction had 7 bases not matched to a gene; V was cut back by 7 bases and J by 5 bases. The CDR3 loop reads CASTGRGWETQYF. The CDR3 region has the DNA TGTGCCAGCACAGGGAGGGGATGGGAGACCCAGTACTTC.